The 12 T cell receptor beta chains below all came from one sample that was sequenced in a study of T cells in Graves' hyperthyroidism and ophthalmopathy. Amplification of TCR beta CDR3 regions was performed using RNA transcripts as template. TCR CDR3 regions were first amplified by RT-PCR with HTBI primers. TCRdb reprocessed the multiplex PCR reads with MiXCR, giving one entry per CDR3 protein. This table has about 350,000 distinct CDR3 sequences, roughly 15% appearing once. The sample comprised blood. These TCRs come from a woman in her thirties or forties with Graves' ophthalmopathy.

This clonotype was seen only a few times. The genes are TRBV19 and TRBJ2-2, with 7 bases lining up with TRBD1. The V segment lost 3 bases and the J segment 7 bases; nucleotides outside the gene matches: 8. The CDR3 has 15 amino acids. The germline gives CDR1 LNHDA, CDR2 SQIVND (reference sequence). CDR3 sequence: CASSMGRGIHGELFF. The DNA of the CDR3 is TGTGCCAGTAGTATGGGCAGGGGGATCCACGGGGAGCTGTTTTTT.

DNA of the CDR3: TGTGCCATCAGTGAGGCATGGGCAGATACGCAGTATTTT. The encoded protein is CAISEAWADTQYF. This chain joins TRBV10-3 and TRBJ2-3; no clear D gene. The V end lost 2 bases, the J end lost 4 bases, and 7 bases lay between the germline ends. From germline, CDR1 is ENHRY and CDR2 SYGVKD. CDR3 size: 13 residues.

The J gene is TRBJ1-1, the V gene TRBV28; 11 positions agree with TRBD1. CDR3 length: 17 amino acids. The germline gives CDR1 MDHEN, CDR2 SYDVKM. V lost 3 bases and J lost 6; bases outside the gene matches: 12. The CDR3 sequence: CASSFSPGTGGDSEAFF. The CDR3 DNA reads TGTGCCAGCAGTTTCTCCCCTGGGACAGGGGGGGACTCTGAAGCTTTCTTT.

This clonotype occurred many times. The chain recombines TRBV24-1 with TRBJ2-7; 7 nucleotides align to TRBD1. The germline CDR1 and CDR2 sequences are KGHDR and SFDVKD. The CDR3 has 15 amino acids. V dropped 5 bases and J dropped 6; count of bases not matched to a gene: 12. The CDR3 DNA sequence: TGTGCCACCAGTGCCGCGACAGGGTCTCTATCCGAGCAGTACTTC. Translating gives CATSAATGSLSEQYF.

This clonotype was counted ten times or more. J is TRBJ2-7 and V is TRBV10-3; unclear D gene. This CDR3 is built from 11 residues. The V end was cut by 0 bases, the J end by 6 bases, with 3 bases between. CDR1 is ENHRY, CDR2 SYGVKD, per germline. The CDR3, as DNA: TGTGCCATCAGTGAGTCGACCGAGCAGTACTTC. Translated, it gives CAISESTEQYF.

A remark on this clonotype: The CDR3 does not close with the conserved phenylalanine or tryptophan, likely indicating a read error. This chain uses TRBV6-1 with TRBJ1-5; D is ambiguous. CDR3 length equals 14 residues. The germline CDR1 and CDR2 sequences are MNHNS and SASEGT. V was pared by 1 base and J by 7 bases, with 11 bases between. CDR3: CASSEDLHFQPQHC. DNA of the CDR3: TGTGCCAGCAGTGAAGATTTACATTTCCAGCCCCAGCATTGT.

The genes are TRBV3-1 and TRBJ2-7, with D possibly TRBD2 on 6 matching bases. The CDR3 length is 13 residues. Germline loops: CDR1 LGHDT, CDR2 YNNKEL (reference sequence). V gave up 8 bases and J gave up 1 base, with 12 bases separating them. This CDR3 is CASGIRGSYEQYF. CDR3 nucleotide sequence: TGTGCCAGCGGCATCCGGGGGTCCTACGAGCAGTACTTC.

There are many counts of this clonotype. The chain recombines TRBV7-8 with TRBJ2-2; TRBD1 or TRBD2 may be the D gene (6 bases each). The germline V gene encodes CDR1 SGHVS and CDR2 FQNEAQ. V was cut by 2 bases and J by 7 bases, with 23 bases left in between. The CDR3 runs to 18 residues. CDR3 in DNA: TGTGCCAGCAGCTTAATTGGAGGGGGTCTAGAAGGTGTCGGGGAGCTGTTTTTT. Amino acid sequence: CASSLIGGGLEGVGELFF.

Note on this clonotype: This could be a read error, since a much larger clone is one nucleotide away. This rearrangement joins TRBV7-9 to TRBJ2-3; D is possibly TRBD1 or TRBD2 (5 bases each). Germline values: CDR1 SEHNR, CDR2 FQNEAQ (reference sequence). The CDR3 is 17 residues long. DNA of the CDR3: TGTGCCAGCAGCTCAAACAGACAGAGGTCTAGCACAGATACGCGGTATTTT. Translated: CASSSNRQRSSTDTRYF.

This clonotype showed up many times. The chain carries TRBV20-1 and TRBJ2-7; 8 bases match TRBD1. The length of the CDR3 is 17 residues. The germline V gene has CDR1 DFQATT and CDR2 SNEGSKA (reference sequence). The junction had 18 bases not matched to a gene; V was cut back by 1 base and J by 7 bases. DNA of the CDR3: TGCAGTGCTAGAGCGTGGTCGGCCCGGGACAGGCGTTCAGAGCAGTACTTC. Its translation is CSARAWSARDRRSEQYF.

This clonotype was seen a handful of times. The gene calls are TRBV18 and TRBJ1-6, with D unresolved. Germline lookup yields CDR1 KGHSH and CDR2 LQKENI. The CDR3 is made up of 13 amino acids. V was clipped by 2 bases and J by 7 bases, with 6 bases between them. The CDR3 here is CASSPGRNSPLHF. The CDR3 DNA follows: TGTGCCAGCTCACCAGGGAGAAATTCACCCCTCCACTTT.

This clonotype has a count of ten or more. This chain joins TRBV30 and TRBJ1-2; 7 positions agree with TRBD1. The germline gives CDR1 GTSNPN, CDR2 SVGIG (reference sequence). This CDR3 contains 13 residues. J lost 5 bases, V lost 8 bases, and 11 bases had no gene match. The CDR3 is CAGARQGGYGYTF. The CDR3 bases are TGTGCCGGAGCGCGACAGGGAGGGTATGGCTACACCTTC.